One sample yielded the 29 T cell receptor beta chains listed below, sequenced in a study of CD4 and CD8 cells across lung adenocarcinoma regions. TCRdb used MiXCR to reprocess the PCR reads, holding one entry per CDR3 protein. The repertoire holds over 2,500 distinct CDR3 sequences, about 68% seen once, with 15% to 20% in the top ten. What was sequenced was CD4+ T cells from the margin of a lung tumor. The receptor source for this set is a male donor with lung adenocarcinoma. The CD4 and CD8 labels of this study may be unreliable.

This clonotype was counted a few times. The genes are TRBV30 and TRBJ1-2; D not certain. Trimming took 0 bases from V and 3 from J, leaving 11 bases between them. The CDR3 consists of 14 residues. Germline CDR1 and CDR2: GTSNPN and SVGIG (reference sequence). The CDR3 DNA sequence: TGTGCCTGGAGTGTATTCCGGTCTGACTATGGCTACACCTTC. This gives the protein CAWSVFRSDYGYTF. The full variable domain, rest sourced from reference TRBV30 and TRBJ1-2, is SQTIHQWPATLVQPVGSPLSLECTVEGTSNPNLYWYRQAAGRGLQLLFYSVGIGQISSEVPQNLSASRPQDRQFILSSKKLLLSDSGFYLCAWSVFRSDYGYTFGSGTRLTVV.

The chain has TRBV11-3 and TRBJ2-1; TRBD2 matches at 7 bases. The CDR3 totals 15 residues. The germline gives CDR1 SGHNT, CDR2 YENEEA. J gave up 6 bases and V 1 base, and 6 bases lay outside the gene matches. CDR3 amino acids: CASSLGSGLGNEQFF. As DNA, the CDR3 is TGTGCCAGCAGCTTAGGCAGTGGACTAGGCAATGAGCAGTTCTTC.

The V gene is TRBV6-1, the J gene TRBJ2-1; 7 nucleotides agree with TRBD1. The J call could be wrong; TRBJ2-7 is a better fit for the DNA end. CDR1 and CDR2 from the germline V gene are MNHNS and SASEGT. CDR3 length: 14 residues. CDR3 in amino acids: CASRPGQVSYEQYF. The CDR3 region has the DNA TGTGCCAGCAGACCAGGACAGGTTTCCTACGAGCAGTACTTC.

The chain uses TRBV4-1 and TRBJ2-3; D gene uncertain. The germline V gene encodes CDR1 MGHRA and CDR2 YSYEKL. The CDR3 totals 13 residues. V was pared by 4 bases and J by 3 bases, with 8 bases between. The CDR3 here is CASSLSRTDTQYF. For the CDR3, the DNA is TGCGCCAGCAGCCTATCAAGGACAGATACGCAGTATTTT.

The chain joins TRBV5-3 to TRBJ1-2, with no clear D. TRBV5-3 has ORF status, its function being uncertain. V lost 1 base and J 0 bases, leaving 13 bases between the germline ends. The CDR3 sequence is 16 residues long. CDR3 sequence reads: CARSLQTLPSNYGYTF. The DNA of the CDR3 is TGTGCCAGAAGCTTGCAGACACTCCCCTCTAACTATGGCTACACCTTC.

This clonotype has just a few counts. The chain recombines TRBV3-1 with TRBJ2-1; D not certain. The CDR3 consists of 15 residues. Trimming cost V 4 bases and J 2 bases, with 12 bases left between them. Germline loops: CDR1 LGHDT, CDR2 YNNKEL (reference sequence). The CDR3 DNA reads TGTGCCAGCAGCCCGGATGCGGCCCCCTACAATGAGCAGTTCTTC. Protein: CASSPDAAPYNEQFF.

The V and J genes are TRBV6-5 and TRBJ1-6; D is unresolved. The germline gives CDR1 MNHEY, CDR2 SVGAGI. V lost 2 bases to trimming and J lost 6 bases, with 5 bases between them. The CDR3 spans 13 residues. CDR3 coding DNA: TGTGCCAGCAGTTACGACGGTAATTCACCCCTCCACTTT. Translating gives CASSYDGNSPLHF.

This clonotype was observed once. The chain uses TRBV20-1 and TRBJ2-5, with no clear D. Germline CDR1 is DFQATT and CDR2 is SNEGSKA (reference sequence). There are 14 residues in the CDR3. V lost 1 base to trimming and J lost 2 bases, with 11 bases between them. The CDR3 loop is CSARAYGPQETQYF. The CDR3 DNA is TGCAGTGCTAGAGCCTACGGGCCACAAGAGACCCAGTACTTC.

A word on this clonotype: One junction end does not reproduce the germline sequence, and a read error may be involved. CDR3 sequence: CGSSLGLGGKNMQYF. Here the CDR3 DNA reads TGTGGCAGCAGCTTGGGGCTGGGAGGCAAAAACATGCAGTATTTC. The chain employs TRBV7-2 and TRBJ2-3; D possibly corresponds to TRBD2 (6 bases). The CDR3 spans 15 residues. The germline CDR1 and CDR2 sequences are SGHTA and FQGNSA.

J is TRBJ1-4 and V is TRBV6-1; no clear D. This CDR3 spans 12 amino acids. In germline, CDR1 is MNHNS, CDR2 SASEGT. V shed 2 bases and J shed 10 bases, with 8 bases lying between them. CDR3 bases: TGTGCCAGCAGTGAACGGATGGGAAAACTGTTTTTT. As protein: CASSERMGKLFF.

This clonotype was counted a few times. The chain links TRBV7-3 to TRBJ2-1, with 9 bases aligning to TRBD1. This CDR3 spans 15 amino acids. V shed 5 bases, J shed 7 bases, and the junction held 9 bases outside the gene matches. Germline V gene data show CDR1 as SGHTA and CDR2 as FQGTGA. This CDR3 reads CASSPTGGAGNEQFF. The DNA of the CDR3 is TGTGCCAGCAGCCCTACAGGGGGCGCGGGGAATGAGCAGTTCTTC.

The rearrangement links TRBV10-3 to TRBJ1-2; maybe TRBD1 (5 bases). Germline assignment: CDR1 ENHRY and CDR2 SYGVKD. Trimming shortened V by 3 bases and J by 7 bases, and 15 bases separated the two germline ends. CDR3 length: 14 residues. The CDR3 loop is CAISDGTRDVGYTF. CDR3 in DNA: TGTGCCATCAGTGACGGTACCAGGGACGTTGGCTACACCTTC.

The chain carries TRBV6-1 and TRBJ2-3; D is uncertain. This CDR3 spans 11 amino acids. Germline loops: CDR1 MNHNS, CDR2 SASEGT. Trimming shortened V by 5 bases and J by 5 bases, and 5 bases separated the two germline ends. DNA of the CDR3: TGTGCCAGCAGTCGCAAAGATACGCAGTATTTT. It codes for CASSRKDTQYF.

The rearrangement joins TRBV10-1 to TRBJ2-2; tentatively, D is TRBD2 (5 bases). The CDR3 contains 16 residues. The V end was cut by 3 bases, the J end by 5 bases, with 16 bases between. Germline-derived CDR1 and CDR2 are WNHNN and SYGVQD (reference sequence). The CDR3 DNA follows: TGCGCCAGCAGTGATAAGAGGCCGATAGCGACCGGGGAGCTGTTTTTT. Its protein product is CASSDKRPIATGELFF.

This clonotype has more than one count but fewer than ten. The chain uses TRBV6-5 and TRBJ2-5, with D possibly TRBD1 on 7 matching bases. The J call may be incorrect, as the DNA end agrees better with TRBJ2-7. CDR3 size: 15 residues. The germline gives CDR1 MNHEY, CDR2 SVGAGI. CDR3 in amino acids: CASSYAARGVYEQYF. In DNA, the CDR3 is TGTGCCAGCAGTTACGCTGCCAGGGGGGTCTACGAGCAGTACTTC.

The chain combines TRBV7-6 with TRBJ2-3; a weak D match, TRBD1 (7 bases). Germline V lookup: CDR1 SGHVS, CDR2 FNYEAQ. Trimming took 5 bases from V and 3 from J, leaving 18 bases between them. The CDR3 sequence is 16 residues long. CDR3: CASSPQRGRGTDTQYF. For the CDR3, the DNA is TGTGCCAGCAGCCCTCAGAGGGGGCGGGGAACAGATACGCAGTATTTT. The variable domain in full, completed from reference TRBV7-6 and TRBJ2-3, reads GAGVSQSPRYKVTKRGQDVALRCDPISGHVSLYWYRQALGQGPEFLTYFNYEAQQDKSGLPNDRFSAERPEGSISTLTIQRTEQRDSAMYRCASSPQRGRGTDTQYFGPGTRLTVL.

The rearrangement joins TRBV6-2 or TRBV6-3 to TRBJ1-1, with D hard to call. The CDR3 has 15 amino acids. In germline, CDR1 is MNHEY, CDR2 SVGEGT. Deletions cut 6 bases from V and 5 bases from J, with 19 bases between. The CDR3 loop reads CASRTPQVVGTEAFF. DNA of the CDR3: TGTGCCAGCAGAACTCCGCAGGTCGTTGGGACTGAAGCTTTCTTT.

V usage is TRBV11-2 and J usage is TRBJ2-1; D gene uncertain. The J call is uncertain, as TRBJ2-7 better fits the DNA end. The V gene's germline CDR1 is SGHAT and CDR2 FQNNGV. This CDR3 is 14 amino acids long. As DNA, the CDR3 is TGTGCCAGCAGCTTACTCGGTAAACCCTACGAGCAGTACTTC. This codes for CASSLLGKPYEQYF.

The V and J genes are TRBV3-1 and TRBJ2-5; 8 bases are shared with TRBD1. The DNA end favors TRBJ2-3, so the J call may be wrong. The CDR3 spans 17 residues. From germline, CDR1 is LGHDT and CDR2 YNNKEL (reference sequence). CDR3 sequence reads: CASSQDLWTGNSDTQYF. The CDR3 nucleotides read TGTGCCAGCAGCCAAGATCTTTGGACAGGGAACTCAGATACGCAGTATTTT.

This clonotype was picked up a small number of times. This rearrangement joins TRBV24-1 to TRBJ2-5, with TRBD1 matching 7 bases. V shed 4 bases, J shed 4 bases, and the junction held 2 bases outside the gene matches. In germline, CDR1 is KGHDR, CDR2 SFDVKD. The CDR3 is made up of 13 amino acids. The CDR3 here is CATSETGTETQYF. CDR3 coding DNA: TGTGCCACCAGTGAGACAGGGACAGAGACCCAGTACTTC.

The chain carries TRBV25-1 and TRBJ2-1; 11 nucleotides line up with TRBD2. The J call could be wrong; TRBJ2-7 is a better fit for the DNA end. The germline CDR1 and CDR2 sequences are MGHDK and SYGVNS. This CDR3 comprises 14 residues. CDR3: CASSDWLAGGEQYF. The CDR3, as DNA: TGTGCCAGCAGTGATTGGCTAGCGGGAGGAGAGCAGTACTTC.

J is TRBJ2-1 and V is TRBV11-1, with D perhaps matching TRBD1 (5 bases). The CDR3 has 13 residues. Per germline, CDR1 SGHAT and CDR2 FQDESV (reference sequence). V dropped 4 bases and J dropped 2 bases, with 6 bases sitting between them. CDR3 sequence: CASSSGTYNEQFF. The DNA of the CDR3 is TGTGCCAGCAGCTCAGGGACCTACAATGAGCAGTTCTTC.

A remark on this clonotype: An end of the junction does not agree with germline; a read error may underlie this. The chain has TRBV7-2 and TRBJ2-3; 7 bases match TRBD2. CDR1 and CDR2 (germline): SGHTA, FQGNSA. This CDR3 is built from 13 residues. CDR3 protein: CASSLAETDTQYF. In nucleotides, the CDR3 is TGTGCCAGCAGCCTAGCGGAGACAGATACGCAGTATTTT.

This chain uses TRBV7-6 with TRBJ2-5; D uncertain. Germline loops: CDR1 SGHVS, CDR2 FNYEAQ. Trimming left V 1 base short and J 3 bases short, with 9 bases between. CDR3 length equals 14 residues. The CDR3 region has the DNA TGTGCCAGCAGCTTAGTTAACTACAAAGAGACCCAGTACTTC. Protein sequence: CASSLVNYKETQYF.

The chain combines TRBV6-1 with TRBJ2-2, with a tentative D call TRBD2 (5 bases). This CDR3 is built from 15 residues. V gave up 1 base and J gave up 6 bases, with 12 bases separating them. The germline V gene encodes CDR1 MNHNS and CDR2 SASEGT. CDR3 sequence reads: CASSEVGDESGELFF. CDR3 coding DNA: TGTGCCAGCAGTGAAGTGGGAGATGAATCCGGGGAGCTGTTTTTT.

The count of this clonotype is one. The chain links TRBV6-1 to TRBJ2-5; D is perhaps TRBD2 (5 bases). Trimming took 7 bases from V and 2 from J, leaving 8 bases between them. The CDR3 length is 12 residues. Germline CDR1 reads MNHNS; CDR2 reads SASEGT. The CDR3 reads CASMPGQETQYF. In nucleotides, the CDR3 is TGTGCCAGCATGCCGGGACAAGAGACCCAGTACTTC.

This clonotype was counted a single time. V usage is TRBV27 and J usage is TRBJ2-7; 7 bases align to TRBD1. TRBJ2-5 explains the end of the DNA better; the J call may be wrong. This CDR3 contains 14 residues. Germline CDR1 reads MNHEY; CDR2 reads SMNVEV (reference sequence). The chain's CDR3 is CASSPNRGQETQYF. The CDR3 DNA follows: TGTGCCAGCAGTCCAAACAGGGGACAAGAGACCCAGTACTTC.

The chain carries TRBV6-1 and TRBJ2-5; 8 bases agree with TRBD1. Germline V lookup: CDR1 MNHNS, CDR2 SASEGT. After removal of 2 bases from V and 5 bases from J, the junction contained 19 bases not matched to a gene. CDR3 length equals 19 residues. The CDR3 DNA reads as TGTGCCAGCAGTGAAAGTTTTTCTCTCGGGACAGGCCGGCATGAGACCCAGTACTTC. As protein: CASSESFSLGTGRHETQYF.

The genes are TRBV6-1 and TRBJ2-2; D is possibly TRBD2 (7 bases). V dropped 5 bases and J dropped 6 bases, with 22 bases sitting between them. The CDR3 runs 17 residues. Germline CDR1 reads MNHNS; CDR2 reads SASEGT. This chain's CDR3 is CASSLNLGGGKAGELFF. CDR3 nucleotides: TGTGCCAGCAGTCTCAACCTGGGAGGGGGAAAAGCCGGGGAGCTGTTTTTT.